This TCR beta chain emerged from a study of shared clonotypes between healthy human individuals. Study-wide context: The donor pool was made up of two women and a few men aged 18 to 49.

Findings and limits, study-wide: Non-shared clonotypes had lower generation probabilities than clonotypes shared by all four sorted-subset donors. Expectations were that clonotype sharing among donors would be affected by sequencing depth.

For sorted subsets, about 200 ng DNA per replicate equaled about 31,000 T cell genomes. The protocol was immunoSEQ multiplex PCR, while the TCRdb copy is restricted to in-frame clones and leaves out a portion. The sample gives some 690,000 clones, about 92% of which show up once; about 33% is in the top ten. This clone was recorded once. As yet, its antigen is unknown. The CDR3 is 13 amino acids. Trimming left V 7 bases short and J 3 bases short, with 15 bases between. The germline CDR1 and CDR2 sequences are GTSNPN and SVGIG (reference sequence). Sequenced input: memory CD8+ T cells from PBMCs. Specified subset: CD45RO+ cells pooled with CCR7-negative TemRA cells. The sequence came from a man aged 18 to 29 in good health. Some clones in this sample may be carry-over from other donors' samples. The chain combines TRBV30 with TRBJ1-2; D may be TRBD1 (5 bases). The CDR3 region is CASSGQWDYGYTF. The CDR3 region has the DNA TGTGCCTCCTCGGGGCAGTGGGACTATGGCTACACCTTC.